These 2 T cell receptor beta chains were sequenced from one sample in a study of T cells expressing NK-cell markers. With the 5' RACE reads reprocessed, TCRdb shows one record per CDR3 protein and no DNA. The repertoire table contains roughly 280,000 distinct CDR3 sequences. The sequencing sample was made of blood T cells: a sorted CD56 or NKG2C T cell subset, CD4+ or CD8+ T cells, or bulk PBMC T cells (not recorded which). These receptors all stem from a man aged 18 to 30 in good health.

The chain is built from TRBV3-1 and TRBJ2-1. The germline V gene encodes CDR1 LGHDT and CDR2 YNNKEL (reference sequence). The CDR3 runs 17 residues. The CDR3 sequence is CASSQEQLASSYNEQFF.

The rearrangement links TRBV20-1 to TRBJ1-4. The CDR3 spans 11 residues. The germline V gene has CDR1 DFQATT and CDR2 SNEGSKA (reference sequence). The CDR3 sequence: CSAKWVEKLFF.